These 12 T cell receptor beta chains were sequenced from one sample in a study of blood T cell repertoires in COVID-19. The protocol was immunoSEQ multiplex PCR, while the TCRdb copy is restricted to in-frame clones and leaves out a portion. The sample lists 130,000 or so clones, under 90% occurring once. Sample: peripheral blood. The receptors derive from a woman aged 55 to 70 with acute or convalescent COVID-19.

The chain couples TRBV6-5 to TRBJ2-1, with unresolved D. Germline CDR1 MNHEY, CDR2 SVGAGI. V lost 4 bases, J lost 4 bases, and 8 bases lay in between. CDR3 length equals 13 residues. The CDR3: CASSLIAYNEQFF. CDR3 nucleotide sequence: TGTGCCAGCAGTTTGATCGCGTACAATGAGCAGTTCTTC.

The genes are TRBV6-2 or TRBV6-3 and TRBJ1-3; no firm D call. The ends were cut back, 4 bases at V and 2 bases at J, with 18 bases in the middle. This CDR3 comprises 17 residues. CDR1 and CDR2 (germline): MNHEY, SVGEGT. CDR3 nucleotides: TGTGCCAGCAGTTTGAGATTTTCGAGGACTCCTGGAAACACCATATATTTT. Its protein product is CASSLRFSRTPGNTIYF.

This chain links TRBV7-3 with TRBJ1-2; 10 positions match TRBD1. The CDR3 has 14 amino acids. Germline V gene sequence: CDR1 SGHTA, CDR2 FQGTGA. With 5 bases clipped from V and 8 bases from J, the junction kept 8 bases outside the gene matches. The CDR3 is CASSGHGQGEGYTF. Written as DNA, the CDR3 is TGTGCCAGCAGCGGCCACGGACAGGGGGAGGGCTACACCTTC.

The rearrangement uses TRBV4-1 and TRBJ1-2, with D tentatively TRBD1 (6 bases). This CDR3 spans 14 amino acids. Germline V gene sequence: CDR1 MGHRA, CDR2 YSYEKL. V shed 0 bases and J shed 8 bases, with 13 bases lying between them. The CDR3 region is CASSQDRDIGGYTF. For the CDR3, the DNA is TGCGCCAGCAGCCAAGACAGGGACATAGGAGGCTACACCTTC.

This chain uses TRBV7-9 with TRBJ2-1; D is perhaps TRBD1 (5 bases). The CDR3 loop spans 16 amino acids. V was cut by 3 bases and J by 9 bases, with 21 bases left in between. The V gene's germline CDR1 is SEHNR and CDR2 FQNEAQ (reference sequence). CDR3 residues: CASSFQQGVFGSEQFF. CDR3 coding DNA: TGTGCCAGCAGCTTCCAACAAGGGGTTTTTGGTAGTGAGCAGTTCTTC.

The chain carries TRBV7-9 and TRBJ1-2; weak D call: TRBD1 (5 bases). CDR3 length: 15 residues. Germline lookup yields CDR1 SEHNR and CDR2 FQNEAQ (reference sequence). Trimming removed 3 bases from V and 0 bases from J, with 11 bases in between. The CDR3 loop reads CASSFPSGTNYGYTF. The CDR3 DNA reads as TGTGCCAGCAGCTTCCCCTCAGGGACTAACTATGGCTACACCTTC.

The chain has TRBV6-5 and TRBJ2-1, with TRBD1 matching over 8 bases. Germline V gene data show CDR1 as MNHEY and CDR2 as SVGAGI. The CDR3 contains 13 residues. Losses at the gene ends were 7 bases for V and 10 bases for J; bases not matched to a gene: 9. The CDR3: CASTIRGPGEQFF. CDR3 coding DNA: TGTGCCAGCACTATCAGGGGGCCTGGGGAGCAGTTCTTC.

This clone was seen a handful of times. This chain connects TRBV3-1 (or the pseudogene TRBV3-2) to TRBJ1-2, with D possibly being TRBD1 (6 bases). Germline V gives CDR1 LGHDT, CDR2 YNNKEL (reference sequence). Deletions cut 4 bases from V and 3 bases from J, with 12 bases between. CDR3 length equals 14 residues. The CDR3: CASSPSDSYYGYTF. In nucleotides, the CDR3 is TGTGCCAGCAGCCCCTCGGACAGCTACTATGGCTACACCTTC.

The J gene is TRBJ2-2, the V gene TRBV5-5; a possible D gene is TRBD1 (6 bases). Germline V lookup: CDR1 SGHKS, CDR2 YYEKEE (reference sequence). This CDR3 is 16 amino acids long. The V end lost 4 bases, the J end lost 5 bases, and 18 bases lay between the germline ends. The CDR3 sequence is CASSPRVGGRTGELFF. In nucleotides, the CDR3 is TGTGCCAGCAGCCCTCGAGTAGGGGGAAGGACCGGGGAGCTGTTTTTT.

The chain uses TRBV5-1 and TRBJ1-2; tentatively, D is TRBD1 (6 bases). CDR3 length: 15 amino acids. Germline V gene sequence: CDR1 SGHRS, CDR2 YFSETQ. Trimming took off 4 bases at V and 6 bases at J, with 19 bases between the two ends. The CDR3 protein is CASSLQIQGKDGYTF. The DNA for the CDR3 is TGCGCCAGCAGCCTGCAAATACAGGGAAAGGATGGCTACACCTTC.

The V and J genes are TRBV27 and TRBJ2-7; 9 nucleotides line up with TRBD1. The CDR3 is 13 residues long. Germline assignment: CDR1 MNHEY and CDR2 SMNVEV (reference sequence). The V and J ends lost 5 bases and 6 bases, in that order; junction bases with no gene match: 5. This CDR3 is CASSVGTGFEQYF. CDR3 nucleotide sequence: TGTGCCAGCAGTGTCGGGACAGGGTTCGAGCAGTACTTC.

The chain links TRBV13 to TRBJ2-2; a weak D match, TRBD1 (6 bases). Trimming pared 4 bases from V and 6 bases from J, leaving 9 bases between. The CDR3 contains 13 residues. Germline assignment: CDR1 PRHDT and CDR2 FYEKMQ (reference sequence). Here the CDR3 DNA reads TGTGCCAGCAGCTACAGGGATCCCGGGGAGCTGTTTTTT. It encodes CASSYRDPGELFF.